Reported below is one T cell receptor (beta chain). These data originate in a study of T cell changes during pregnancy in multiple sclerosis. The CDR3 spans 15 residues. Germline V CDR1 and CDR2: MNHEY, SMNVEV (reference sequence). Trimming took off 7 bases at V and 1 base at J, with 14 bases between the two ends. TCRdb keeps only in-frame clones here, not all; method: immunoSEQ multiplex PCR. The data hold about 89,000 clones, with roughly 94% observed a single time. The sequence came from a female donor in good health, enrolled as a control in a pregnancy study. The chain is built from TRBV27 and TRBJ1-5, with a weak D call TRBD1 (5 bases). This material consisted of peripheral blood, taken after pregnancy. CDR3 in DNA: TGTGCCAGCACTCCTTCAGGGCTCAGCAATCAGCCCCAGCATTTT. Translated: CASTPSGLSNQPQHF.